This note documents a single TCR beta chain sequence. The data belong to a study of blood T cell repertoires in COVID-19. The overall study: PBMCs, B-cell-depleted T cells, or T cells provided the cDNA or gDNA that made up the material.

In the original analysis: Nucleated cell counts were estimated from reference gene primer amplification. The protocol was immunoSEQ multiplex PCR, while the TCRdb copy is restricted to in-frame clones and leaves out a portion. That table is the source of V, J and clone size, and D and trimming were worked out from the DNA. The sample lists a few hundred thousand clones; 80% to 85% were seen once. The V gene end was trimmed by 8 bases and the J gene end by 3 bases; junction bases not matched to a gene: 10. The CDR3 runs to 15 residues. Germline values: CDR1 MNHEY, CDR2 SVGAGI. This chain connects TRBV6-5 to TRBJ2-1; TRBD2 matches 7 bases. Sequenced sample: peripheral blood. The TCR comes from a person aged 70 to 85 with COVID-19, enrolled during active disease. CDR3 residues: CASRGSLASYNEQFF. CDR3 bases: TGTGCCAGCCGGGGCTCACTAGCGAGCTACAATGAGCAGTTCTTC.